Following are 12 T cell receptor beta chains from one sample sequenced in a study of blood T cell repertoires in COVID-19. The repertoire was sequenced with immunoSEQ multiplex PCR; TCRdb's copy has only in-frame clones and lacks some. This table has around 200,000 clones, 70% to 80% appearing once. Sequencing was carried out using peripheral blood. These receptors originate from a woman aged 45-60 years with acute or convalescent COVID-19.

This clone was seen many times. J is TRBJ1-5 and V is TRBV5-8; TRBD1 aligns across 7 bases. CDR1 is SGHTS, CDR2 YDEGEE, per germline. The CDR3 extends over 17 amino acids. V was clipped by 2 bases and J by 7 bases; unmatched bases: 15. As DNA, the CDR3 is TGTGCCAGCAGCTTAACCATCGGGACAGACCGTCACCAGCCCCAGCATTTT. Amino acids: CASSLTIGTDRHQPQHF.

The chain links TRBV28 to TRBJ1-6, with TRBD1 matching 8 bases. CDR1 and CDR2 (germline): MDHEN, SYDVKM. The CDR3 extends over 14 amino acids. With V trimmed by 6 bases and J by 9 bases, 7 bases remained unmatched. The CDR3 protein is CASRLGDRSSPLHF. CDR3 DNA: TGTGCCAGCAGGCTCGGGGACAGGTCTTCACCCCTCCACTTT.

V usage is TRBV9 and J usage is TRBJ2-7; the match to TRBD2 covers 11 bases. This CDR3 region has 15 residues. The ends lost 0 bases at V and 4 bases at J; junction bases unmatched: 3. In germline, CDR1 is SGDLS, CDR2 YYNGEE. CDR3 nucleotide sequence: TGTGCCAGCAGCGTAGGACTAGCGGGAATGTACGAGCAGTACTTC. This sequence encodes CASSVGLAGMYEQYF.

This chain connects TRBV28 to TRBJ1-5, with 8 bases fitting TRBD1. In germline, CDR1 is MDHEN, CDR2 SYDVKM. The CDR3 sequence is 15 residues long. The V and J ends lost 5 bases and 6 bases, in that order; junction bases with no gene match: 9. The CDR3 spells CASSPGQGRAQPQHF. CDR3 coding DNA: TGTGCCAGCAGTCCCGGACAGGGACGGGCTCAGCCCCAGCATTTT.

The chain recombines TRBV30 with TRBJ2-7, with 8 bases matching TRBD2. The CDR3 runs to 14 residues. Germline CDR1 reads GTSNPN; CDR2 reads SVGIG (reference sequence). V was clipped by 5 bases and J by 0 bases; unmatched bases: 6. In DNA form, the CDR3 reads TGTGCCTGGGATAGGACTAGCAGCTCCTACGAGCAGTACTTC. Amino acid sequence: CAWDRTSSSYEQYF.

This chain uses TRBV7-2 with TRBJ2-2; D is unclear. Germline V lookup: CDR1 SGHTA, CDR2 FQGNSA. With 1 base removed from V and 5 bases from J, the gap between germline ends came to 11 bases. The CDR3 has 15 residues. The CDR3: CASSLGWAPTGELFF. The CDR3 DNA is TGTGCCAGCAGCTTAGGATGGGCGCCTACCGGGGAGCTGTTTTTT.

The chain joins TRBV29-1 to TRBJ1-1, with a possible D match to TRBD1 (5 bases). Germline assignment: CDR1 SQVTM and CDR2 ANQGSEA. This CDR3 comprises 13 residues. The germline V and J ends were trimmed by 7 bases and 8 bases, with 20 bases remaining between them. The CDR3 coding sequence is TGCAGCGCCGACCGCGGGGGTGGGGAGGAAGCTTTCTTT. Translating it yields CSADRGGGEEAFF. Variable domain in full (rest from reference TRBV29-1 and TRBJ1-1): SAVISQKPSRDICQRGTSLTIQCQVDSQVTMMFWYRQQPGQSLTLIATANQGSEATYESGFVIDKFPISRPNLTFSTLTVSNMSPEDSSIYLCSADRGGGEEAFFGQGTRLTVV.

The chain links TRBV6-5 to TRBJ2-7; TRBD1 aligns across 7 bases. CDR3 length equals 15 residues. Trimming at V came to 5 bases and at J to 0 bases, leaving 7 bases not matched to a gene. The germline gives CDR1 MNHEY, CDR2 SVGAGI. CDR3 in DNA: TGTGCCAGCAGTATGTTGACAGGGAACTCCTACGAGCAGTACTTC. Translated: CASSMLTGNSYEQYF.

This clone occurred many times. Other DNA sequences in the sample encode the same CDR3. The J gene is TRBJ2-1, the V gene TRBV5-1, with TRBD1 identical over 8 bases. CDR1 and CDR2 from the germline V gene are SGHRS and YFSETQ. The length of the CDR3 is 14 residues. J gave up 4 bases and V 1 base, and 1 base lay outside the gene matches. CDR3 sequence reads: CASSLTGGYNEQFF. In DNA form, the CDR3 reads TGCGCCAGCAGCTTGACAGGGGGTTACAATGAGCAGTTCTTC.

V is TRBV7-8 and J is TRBJ1-2; 8 bases fit TRBD1. Trimming took 5 bases from V and 2 from J; bases not matched to a gene: 7. The CDR3 spans 15 residues. Germline V gene lookup returns CDR1 SGHVS and CDR2 FQNEAQ. The CDR3 DNA is TGTGCCAGCAGCCTAGGGACAGGCCGAAACTATGGCTACACCTTC. As protein: CASSLGTGRNYGYTF.

The rearrangement joins TRBV5-1 to TRBJ2-7, with 7 bases aligning to TRBD1. V dropped 4 bases and J dropped 3; count of bases not matched to a gene: 4. Germline V gene data show CDR1 as SGHRS and CDR2 as YFSETQ. This CDR3 comprises 13 residues. The CDR3 here is CASSLTGRYEQYF. CDR3 sequence (DNA): TGCGCCAGCAGCCTGACAGGGCGCTACGAGCAGTACTTC.

The J gene is TRBJ1-6, the V gene TRBV5-1, with a weak D call TRBD1 (6 bases). CDR1 and CDR2 from the germline V gene are SGHRS and YFSETQ. The CDR3 totals 17 residues. Trimming shortened V by 4 bases and J by 5 bases, and 19 bases separated the two germline ends. Here the CDR3 DNA reads TGCGCCAGCAGCCCGAAAAGGACAGCCTTTGATAATTCACCCCTCCACTTT. Its protein product is CASSPKRTAFDNSPLHF.